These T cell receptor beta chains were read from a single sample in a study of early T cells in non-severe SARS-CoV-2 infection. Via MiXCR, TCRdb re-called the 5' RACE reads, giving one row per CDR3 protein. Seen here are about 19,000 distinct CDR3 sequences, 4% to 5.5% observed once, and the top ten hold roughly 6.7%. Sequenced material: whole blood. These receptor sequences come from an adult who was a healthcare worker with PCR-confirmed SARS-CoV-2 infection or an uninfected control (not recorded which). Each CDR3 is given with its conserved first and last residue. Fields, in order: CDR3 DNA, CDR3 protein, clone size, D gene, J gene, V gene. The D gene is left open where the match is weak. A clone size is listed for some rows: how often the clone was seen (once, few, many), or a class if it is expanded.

CDR3nt: TGTGCCAGCAGCCCAGGGGGAGATACGCAGTATTTT
CDR3aa: CASSPGGDTQYF
abundance: NA
d_gene: TRBD1
j_gene: TRBJ2-3
v_gene: TRBV7-2

CDR3nt: TGTGCCAGCAGCTTACCCACCGGGACAGGGCGGAACGAGCAGTACTTC
CDR3aa: CASSLPTGTGRNEQYF
abundance: NA
d_gene: TRBD1
j_gene: TRBJ2-7
v_gene: TRBV13

CDR3nt: TGTGCCAGCAGCCCCTGGGACAGGGGCTTAGAGACCCAGTACTTC
CDR3aa: CASSPWDRGLETQYF
abundance: many
d_gene: TRBD1
j_gene: TRBJ2-5
v_gene: TRBV7-2

CDR3nt: TGTGCCAGCATCCCCGACACGAACACTGAAGCTTTCTTT
CDR3aa: CASIPDTNTEAFF
abundance: NA
d_gene: NA
j_gene: TRBJ1-1
v_gene: TRBV2

CDR3nt: TGCAGTGCTAGAAGCAGGGAAACCTACGAGCAGTACTTC
CDR3aa: CSARSRETYEQYF
abundance: many
d_gene: NA
j_gene: TRBJ2-7
v_gene: TRBV20-1

CDR3nt: TGTGCCAGCACCTCCCCGGCGGGGGGGTTCAATGAGCAGTTCTTC
CDR3aa: CASTSPAGGFNEQFF
abundance: few
d_gene: TRBD2
j_gene: TRBJ2-1
v_gene: TRBV6-6

CDR3nt: TGTGCCAGCAGCTTAGAGCCACCCAAGAACACTGAAGCTTTCTTT
CDR3aa: CASSLEPPKNTEAFF
abundance: few
d_gene: NA
j_gene: TRBJ1-1
v_gene: TRBV7-9

CDR3nt: TGTGCCTGGACCCCGCGGGTTTACGGCTACACCTTC
CDR3aa: CAWTPRVYGYTF
abundance: many
d_gene: NA
j_gene: TRBJ1-2
v_gene: TRBV30

CDR3nt: TGTGCCAGCAGCTCAAATTCACCCCTCCACTTT
CDR3aa: CASSSNSPLHF
abundance: many
d_gene: NA
j_gene: TRBJ1-6
v_gene: TRBV7-2

CDR3nt: TGCAGTGCTACCTCAGACAGGGTGACAGGCTACACCTTC
CDR3aa: CSATSDRVTGYTF
abundance: many
d_gene: TRBD1
j_gene: TRBJ1-2
v_gene: TRBV20-1

CDR3nt: TGTGCCAGCAGCTTGGTCTCAAGCTATGGCTACACCTTC
CDR3aa: CASSLVSSYGYTF
abundance: medium-sized
d_gene: NA
j_gene: TRBJ1-2
v_gene: TRBV5-6

CDR3nt: TGTGCCAGCAGCCAAGTTACAGAACAAGAGACCCAGTACTTC
CDR3aa: CASSQVTEQETQYF
abundance: many
d_gene: NA
j_gene: TRBJ2-5
v_gene: TRBV4-2

CDR3nt: TGTGCCAGCAGCCCGGACGCAGGGGGTCAGTACTTC
CDR3aa: CASSPDAGGQYF
abundance: many
d_gene: TRBD1
j_gene: TRBJ2-5
v_gene: TRBV3-1

CDR3nt: TGTGCCAGCCATGACGGAAGCTCCTACAATGAGCAGTTCTTC
CDR3aa: CASHDGSSYNEQFF
abundance: NA
d_gene: NA
j_gene: TRBJ2-1
v_gene: TRBV5-4

CDR3nt: TGTGCCAGCAGTCGAGGACAAACCTTTAATTCACCCCTCCACTTT
CDR3aa: CASSRGQTFNSPLHF
abundance: many
d_gene: NA
j_gene: TRBJ1-6
v_gene: TRBV6-6

CDR3nt: TGTGCCAGCAGTCCACAGGGTTTTAATACTGAAGCTTTCTTT
CDR3aa: CASSPQGFNTEAFF
abundance: medium-sized
d_gene: NA
j_gene: TRBJ1-1
v_gene: TRBV9

CDR3nt: TGTGCCAGCAGACCGGGACAGGGTTTACATCAGCCCCAGCATTTT
CDR3aa: CASRPGQGLHQPQHF
abundance: many
d_gene: TRBD1
j_gene: TRBJ1-5
v_gene: TRBV2

CDR3nt: TGTGCCAGCAGTATAGATCTACAAGATTCACCCCTCCACTTT
CDR3aa: CASSIDLQDSPLHF
abundance: many
d_gene: NA
j_gene: TRBJ1-6
v_gene: TRBV6-5

CDR3nt: TGTGCCAGTAGTGGGCGGGGGACCGGTAACACTGAAGCTTTCTTT
CDR3aa: CASSGRGTGNTEAFF
abundance: NA
d_gene: NA
j_gene: TRBJ1-1
v_gene: TRBV19

CDR3nt: TGCAGCGTTGGAGCCGGGACAGGGGGGCAGCCCCAGCATTTT
CDR3aa: CSVGAGTGGQPQHF
abundance: many
d_gene: TRBD1
j_gene: TRBJ1-5
v_gene: TRBV29-1

CDR3nt: TGCAGTGCAACCGCCGGGACTAGCGTGTTCTTC
CDR3aa: CSATAGTSVFF
abundance: many
d_gene: TRBD2
j_gene: TRBJ2-1
v_gene: TRBV20-1

CDR3nt: TGCGCCAGCAGTTGGTCAACTAATGAAAAACTGTTTTTT
CDR3aa: CASSWSTNEKLFF
abundance: NA
d_gene: NA
j_gene: TRBJ1-4
v_gene: TRBV4-3

CDR3nt: TGTGCCAGCAGTCCAACGCTAGCTACCGGGGAGCTGTTTTTT
CDR3aa: CASSPTLATGELFF
abundance: many
d_gene: NA
j_gene: TRBJ2-2
v_gene: TRBV6-4

CDR3nt: TGCAGTGCTACGGGACAGATAGATGGCTACACCTTC
CDR3aa: CSATGQIDGYTF
abundance: NA
d_gene: TRBD1
j_gene: TRBJ1-2
v_gene: TRBV20-1